The 24 T cell receptor beta chains below come from one sample, sequenced in a study of T cells in women clearing cervical HPV infection. TCRdb's table, derived via immunoSEQ multiplex PCR, lists solely in-frame clones and lacks some. This sample's table reports about 27,000 clones. What was sequenced was blood buffy coat. The receptors here all came from a woman between 18 and 70 years old with a cervical HPV16 infection that either progressed to CIN3+ or cleared (not recorded which).

With regard to this clone: Read coverage stops 3 residues before the CDR3 terminus; the germline J gene supplies the remainder. The same CDR3 arises from other DNA sequences in this sample as well. V gene TRBV12-3 or TRBV12-4 combines with J gene TRBJ1-3; 7 nucleotides line up with TRBD1. This CDR3 has 14 residues. With V trimmed by 3 bases and J by 4 bases, 3 bases remained unmatched. The CDR3 bases that were read are TGTGCCAGCAGTTTTCCGGACAGGGGAAACACC. This gives the protein CASSFPDRGNT. The whole CDR3 region reads CASSFPDRGNTIYF.

Worth noting for this clone: The read terminates 3 residues before the CDR3 end, so the remaining end is supplied by the germline J gene. V is TRBV19 and J is TRBJ2-5, with D possibly being TRBD1 (6 bases). Trimming took 7 bases from V and 5 from J, leaving 14 bases between them. The germline CDR1 and CDR2 sequences are LNHDA and SQIVND (reference sequence). This CDR3 contains 13 residues. The CDR3 here is CASNGPQGETQYF. The CDR3 DNA, read in part, is TGTGCCAGTAATGGCCCCCAGGGGGAGACC.

About this clone: Read sequence stops 3 residues before the CDR3 end, and the germline J gene provides the missing end. The chain carries TRBV19 and TRBJ1-5, with 7 bases fitting TRBD1. In germline, CDR1 is LNHDA, CDR2 SQIVND (reference sequence). The CDR3 is 14 residues long. The trim removed 5 bases at V and 7 bases at J, leaving 8 bases unmatched. CDR3 residues: CASSARQGPQPQHF. CDR3 bases read: TGTGCCAGTAGTGCCCGACAGGGTCCGCAGCCC.

This clone is medium-sized by frequency. The CDR3 is cut off 3 residues early in the read; its end comes from the germline J gene. The chain carries TRBV9 and TRBJ2-6; 7 nucleotides agree with TRBD1. CDR1 and CDR2 (germline): SGDLS, YYNGEE. Unmatched junction bases numbered 12, after V lost 3 bases and J lost 0 bases. The length of the CDR3 is 19 residues. The CDR3 DNA, read in part, is TGTGCCAGCAGCGCCACAGGGGTTCGGATGAGCTCTGGGGCCAACGTC. This translates into CASSATGVRMSSGANV. The entire CDR3 is CASSATGVRMSSGANVLTF.

Notes on this clone: The read terminates 3 residues before the CDR3 end, so the remaining end is supplied by the germline J gene. The rearrangement uses TRBV7-6 and TRBJ2-1; 8 bases match TRBD2. From germline, CDR1 is SGHVS and CDR2 FNYEAQ. Trimming took 2 bases from V and 9 from J; bases not matched to a gene: 6. The CDR3 sequence is 14 residues long. CDR3 DNA, as far as it was read: TGTGCCAGCAGCTTAACCGGGGGGGGCCTTGAG. Encoded protein: CASSLTGGGLE. The entire CDR3 protein reads CASSLTGGGLEQFF.

On this clone: The read ends 3 residues early relative to the CDR3; the germline J gene fills the gap. The rearrangement links TRBV19 to TRBJ2-7, with TRBD1 as a possible D gene (5 bases). The CDR3 loop spans 12 amino acids. V lost 6 bases and J lost 1, with 7 bases in between. CDR1 LNHDA and CDR2 SQIVND come from the germline V gene (reference sequence). CDR3 bases read: TGTGCCAGTAGGGGGCAGTCCTACGAG. This encodes CASRGQSYE. The entire CDR3 reads CASRGQSYEQYF.

To note about this clone: The CDR3 is cut off 3 residues early in the read; its end comes from the germline J gene. V is TRBV12-3 or TRBV12-4 and J is TRBJ2-1, with D maybe TRBD2 (7 bases). V shed 3 bases and J shed 3 bases, with 9 bases lying between them. This CDR3 is 14 amino acids long. The covered CDR3 bases are TGTGCCAGCAGTTTGGGGGGGCACTACAATGAG. This codes for CASSLGGHYNE. The complete CDR3 reads CASSLGGHYNEQFF.

Comment on this clone: The read stops 3 residues short of the end of the CDR3; the missing end is completed from the germline J gene. The V and J genes are TRBV28 and TRBJ2-3, with D hard to call. The CDR3 runs 14 residues. Trimming took off 4 bases at V and 1 base at J, with 9 bases between the two ends. Per germline, CDR1 MDHEN and CDR2 SYDVKM. The CDR3 is CASSSPLGTDTQYF. The DNA read from the CDR3 is TGTGCCAGCAGTTCACCTCTAGGCACAGATACG. Based on the CDR3 plus reference TRBV28 and TRBJ2-3, the full variable domain is DVKVTQSSRYLVKRTGEKVFLECVQDMDHENMFWYRQDPGLGLRLIYFSYDVKMKEKGDIPEGYSVSREKKERFSLILESASTNQTSMYLCASSSPLGTDTQYFGPGTRLTVL.

For this clone: The CDR3 end is not reached by the read, which stops 3 residues before it; the germline J gene fills it in. The chain joins TRBV19 to TRBJ1-1; 7 positions agree with TRBD1. This CDR3 is built from 13 residues. Germline V gene data show CDR1 as LNHDA and CDR2 as SQIVND (reference sequence). The covered CDR3 bases are TGTGCCAGTAGTATAAACCGGGACAGAGAA. Its translation is CASSINRDRE. The whole CDR3 region reads CASSINRDREAFF.

Of note for this clone: The read gets to within 3 residues of the CDR3 end, and the germline J gene fills in the rest. The chain couples TRBV7-9 to TRBJ1-6, with TRBD1 matching 9 bases. The germline CDR1 and CDR2 sequences are SEHNR and FQNEAQ (reference sequence). The trim removed 0 bases at V and 9 bases at J, leaving 3 bases unmatched. This CDR3 is built from 15 residues. CDR3 region: CASSLADRGRSPLHF. The CDR3 bases that were read are TGTGCCAGCAGCTTAGCGGACAGGGGTCGTTCACCC.

Notes on this clone: Read data end 3 residues before the CDR3 end; the end is taken from the germline J gene. This chain connects TRBV7-9 to TRBJ1-2; D remains unclear. The CDR3 contains 13 residues. Germline V gene data show CDR1 as SEHNR and CDR2 as FQNEAQ (reference sequence). The CDR3 bases that were read are TGTGCCAGCAGCTCAGCAGTATCCTACGAC. This gives the protein CASSSAVSYD. The whole CDR3 sequence is CASSSAVSYDYTF.

Regarding this clone: The sequence runs out 3 residues before the end of the CDR3; the remainder is reconstructed from the germline J gene. The chain joins TRBV6-2 or TRBV6-3 to TRBJ1-1; a weak D match, TRBD1 (5 bases). CDR3 length: 15 residues. CDR1 MNHEY and CDR2 SVGEGT come from the germline V gene. V lost 0 bases and J 4 bases, leaving 12 bases between the germline ends. The CDR3 loop is CASSYSRGWITEAFF. CDR3 DNA, as far as it was read: TGTGCCAGCAGTTACTCAAGGGGCTGGATCACTGAA.

The CDR3 here is CASSFGTGVVNYGYTF. CDR3 bases read: TGCGCCAGCAGCTTCGGGACAGGGGTGGTTAACTATGGC. The V gene is TRBV5-1, the J gene TRBJ1-2, with TRBD1 matching 10 bases. Sequencing ends 3 residues short of the CDR3 end; the germline J gene provides the rest. The V and J ends lost 2 bases and 1 base, in that order; junction bases with no gene match: 5. The CDR3 spans 16 residues. Germline CDR1 SGHRS, CDR2 YFSETQ.

As concerns this clone: The CDR3 end falls 3 residues outside the read, so it is completed with the germline J gene. The gene calls are TRBV5-4 and TRBJ2-3, with D possibly being TRBD1 (6 bases). CDR1 and CDR2 (germline): SGHNT, YYREEE (reference sequence). V lost 2 bases and J 5 bases, leaving 15 bases between the germline ends. This CDR3 contains 15 residues. CDR3 sequence: CASSFGSGALDTQYF. The part of the CDR3 DNA that was read is TGTGCCAGCAGCTTCGGATCAGGGGCGTTAGATACG.

Comments on this clone: The observed sequence ends 3 residues before the CDR3 terminus, with the missing tail filled in from the germline J gene. This chain uses TRBV29-1 with TRBJ1-2; D not certain. The ends were cut back, 0 bases at V and 7 bases at J, with 15 bases in the middle. CDR3 length: 14 amino acids. The V gene's germline CDR1 is SQVTM and CDR2 ANQGSEA. The CDR3 region is CSVEDRADGFGYTF. The sequenced CDR3 bases are TGCAGCGTTGAAGATCGAGCGGATGGGTTTGGC.

A note on this clone: The DNA ends 3 residues before the CDR3 does, and the rest of the CDR3 is filled in from the germline J gene. The rearrangement uses TRBV7-2 and TRBJ2-2; a possible D gene is TRBD2 (6 bases). CDR3 length: 14 amino acids. The germline V gene encodes CDR1 SGHTA and CDR2 FQGNSA. CDR3 residues: CASGPRRGNEKLFF. The sequenced CDR3 bases are TGTGCCAGCGGACCCCGCCGGGGGAATGAAAAG.

Points on this clone: The read finishes 3 residues shy of the CDR3 end, and the germline J gene is used to complete it. V and J are TRBV5-1 and TRBJ1-2; D is uncertain. The CDR3 contains 15 residues. Germline CDR1 and CDR2: SGHRS and YFSETQ. CDR3 amino acids: CASSEALAGTYDYTF. The part of the CDR3 DNA that was read is TGCGCCAGCAGCGAGGCTCTAGCGGGAACCTACGAC.

Points on this clone: The CDR3 end lies 3 residues beyond the end of the read and is filled in from the germline J gene. This sequence joins TRBV19 and TRBJ1-2; TRBD1 is a possible D gene (5 bases). The CDR3 runs to 14 residues. Germline V gives CDR1 LNHDA, CDR2 SQIVND (reference sequence). The part of the CDR3 DNA that was read is TGTGCCAGTAGTATGGGGCAGCCGTACAATGAC. Translating it yields CASSMGQPYND. The whole CDR3 is CASSMGQPYNDYTF. Using reference TRBV19 and TRBJ1-2 for the parts outside the CDR3, the full variable domain is DGGITQSPKYLFRKEGQNVTLSCEQNLNHDAMYWYRQDPGQGLRLIYYSQIVNDFQKGDIAEGYSVSREKKESFPLTVTSAQKNPTAFYLCASSMGQPYNDYTFGSGTRLTVV.

By frequency, this clone registers medium-sized. The CDR3 end lies 3 residues beyond the end of the read and is filled in from the germline J gene. This rearrangement joins TRBV29-1 to TRBJ2-3, with 10 bases lining up with TRBD1. The CDR3 has 14 amino acids. Germline V gene lookup returns CDR1 SQVTM and CDR2 ANQGSEA. The trim removed 7 bases at V and 4 bases at J, leaving 8 bases unmatched. Here the CDR3 reads CSARDRGVADTQYF. The DNA read from the CDR3 is TGCAGCGCCAGGGACAGGGGAGTTGCAGATACG.

A note on this clone: The read comes to an end 3 residues before the CDR3 does, leaving the germline J gene to fill in the end. The rearrangement joins TRBV29-1 to TRBJ2-3, with TRBD2 identical over 7 bases. The germline CDR1 and CDR2 sequences are SQVTM and ANQGSEA. The CDR3 spans 13 residues. CDR3 DNA (partial): TGCAGCACGCGCAGAACTAGCGAAGAGACG. It specifies CSTRRTSEET. The full-length CDR3 reads as CSTRRTSEETQYF.

Comments on this clone: The read halts 3 residues ahead of the CDR3 end, with the missing end drawn from the germline J gene. The rearrangement links TRBV7-9 to TRBJ1-2; 8 bases are a match to TRBD1. Germline V lookup: CDR1 SEHNR, CDR2 FQNEAQ (reference sequence). The CDR3 loop spans 14 amino acids. CDR3 DNA, as far as it was read: TGTGCCAGCAGCTCCCGACAGGGGAGTTACGAC. Translated: CASSSRQGSYD. The CDR3 in its entirety is CASSSRQGSYDYTF.

Note on this clone: The DNA ends 3 residues before the CDR3 does, and the rest of the CDR3 is filled in from the germline J gene. V gene TRBV2 combines with J gene TRBJ1-6; no firm D call. CDR1 and CDR2 (germline): SNHLY, FYNNEI. Trimming cost V 1 base and J 9 bases, with 7 bases left between them. The CDR3 is 13 amino acids. CDR3 in amino acids: CASSEERGSPLHF. The covered CDR3 bases are TGTGCCAGCAGTGAAGAACGGGGTTCACCC.

This clone is classed as medium-sized by frequency. The sequenced fragment ends 3 residues before the CDR3 boundary, so the rest is inferred from the germline J gene. The chain combines TRBV20-1 with TRBJ1-2, with TRBD1 identical over 7 bases. Germline V lookup: CDR1 DFQATT, CDR2 SNEGSKA (reference sequence). Trimming took 3 bases from V and 1 from J; bases not matched to a gene: 8. The CDR3 has 15 residues. CDR3 region: CSARPRDSVNYGYTF. The sequenced part of the CDR3 DNA is TGCAGTGCTAGGCCCCGGGACAGCGTTAACTATGGC.

As regards this clone: The missing CDR3 end, 3 residues past where the read stops, is filled in from the germline J gene. The gene calls are TRBV6-2 or TRBV6-3 and TRBJ2-3; 8 bases fit TRBD2. After removal of 7 bases from V and 2 bases from J, the junction contained 11 bases not matched to a gene. Per the germline V gene, CDR1 is MNHEY and CDR2 is SVGEGT. This CDR3 comprises 16 residues. This CDR3 is CASTYTGTSHTDTQYF. CDR3 DNA, as far as it was read: TGTGCCAGCACCTACACCGGGACTAGTCACACAGATACG.